This TCR beta chain was identified in a study of regulatory T cells in long-lasting Graves disease (dated by TCRdb to the early 2020s). Context from the whole study: In the newly diagnosed Graves' disease group, patients had been taking antithyroid drugs for less than 3 months. The study was conducted in China and was registered as a clinical trial. Peripheral blood TCR sequencing and RNA sequencing compared persistent Graves' disease patients with newly diagnosed Graves' disease patients. A total of roughly 35 samples underwent TCR sequencing: roughly 13 from persistent and some 20 from newly diagnosed Graves' disease patients.

Sample time point, as interpreted from the label and publication: newly diagnosed GD, antithyroid drugs for less than 3 months. For both TCR sequencing and RNA sequencing, RNA was extracted from PBMCs using TRIzol. The diagnosis of Graves' disease followed American Thyroid Association guidelines. Patients for the study were recruited at an endocrinology department in Xi'an, China. From each patient, around 9.3 milliliters of peripheral blood was collected into an EDTA anticoagulant tube. Ficoll Paque Plus density gradient separation was used to isolate PBMCs, and no further T cell sorting was performed. An Agilent 2100 Bioanalyzer and agarose gel were used to check RNA quality, and a NanoDrop 2000 was used to measure RNA concentration. The library was made by multiplex PCR. Sequencing instrument: Illumina HiSeq 4000. To build TCR beta libraries, CDR3 regions were amplified by Arm-PCR using iRepertoire HTBI primers. Gel purification was performed on PCR products prior to sequencing. On the study's bioinformatics: A total of roughly 67 TRBV and under 15 TRBJ segments were identified across samples and were used for gene usage analysis of CDR3 amino acid clonotypes. COPE and FqMerger were used to merge the filtered high-quality paired reads into contigs. BLAST was used to align contigs to the IMGT TRBV, TRBD and TRBJ reference genes, and CDR3 was defined following IMGT. Any clonotype with a frequency above 0.1% was counted as a highly expanded clone. Repertoire diversity was measured by Shannon entropy, and V-J evenness by the Gini coefficient. A clonotype found in more than one individual was treated as public. TCRdb cleaned the public reads at Q25 with fastp, built clones with MiXCR and kept in-frame beta chains. Duplicate CDR3 protein sequences are folded into a single record with the most common DNA and genes. The V and J calls were determined by TCRdb, not by the authors. The sample yields 550,000 to 600,000 distinct CDR3 sequences; roughly 15% were counted once. 12% of the sample comes from the top ten.

V has 7 bases trimmed and J has 6 bases trimmed; junction bases matching no gene number 11. The CDR3 spans 15 residues, from the cysteine through the phenylalanine. Of all the DNA, just the CDR3 is kept, 45 bases in frame from base 1. The germline V gene specifies KGHDR as CDR1 and SFDVKD as CDR2. Paper-wide results and their limitations: Persistent Graves' disease patients showed lower TCR Shannon entropy and fewer highly expanded clones than newly diagnosed patients, suggesting clonal expansion. The study examined only peripheral blood because the primary lesion, thyroid tissue, could not be accessed. The authors noted that the small sample size was a limitation that may lower accuracy. Persistent disease showed preferential use of TRBV28, TRBJ1-2 and TRBJ2-5, whereas newly diagnosed disease favored TRBV20-1 and TRBJ2-1. Sequencing and analysis were restricted to the TCR beta chain. A larger number of public clonotypes was shared among persistent patients (over 2,500) than among newly diagnosed patients (around 970).

This clonotype has only a few counts. Its antigen is unknown. Nothing much larger sits one base from this clone, and base qualities are not available. This sample was shared with a second study, whose subject was T cells in Graves' hyperthyroidism and ophthalmopathy. As the second publication notes: A patient counted as having stable Graves' hyperthyroidism if no progression to ophthalmopathy occurred over 18 months of follow-up. Hyperthyroidism patients were newly diagnosed, with disease duration under 2 months, and aged 18 to 65 years. Patients with uncontrolled infections, other autoimmune diseases, pregnancy or lactation were excluded. Clinical symptoms, serum thyroxine and TRAb, thyroid ultrasound, and orbital computed tomography formed the basis for the diagnoses. The first round of RT-PCR for the TCR CDR3 was performed with the HTBI primer set and the Qiagen OneStep RT-PCR kit. Most expanded thyroid clonotypes (frequency above 0.001) were also found in blood, which suggests that blood repertoires may mirror thyroid immune responses. A 13 V-J signature model separated ophthalmopathy from stable hyperthyroidism, with 87.88% sensitivity and 81% to 83% specificity in cross-validation and 80%/75% in testing. In validation, the model predicted progression to ophthalmopathy a median of 6.5 months before onset, with approximately 70% sensitivity and around 76% specificity. A discovery cohort of roughly 100 patients, roughly 45 with Graves' ophthalmopathy and approximately 57 with stable Graves' hyperthyroidism, was used to find distinguishing TCR V-J signatures. An independent validation cohort of around 19 hyperthyroidism patients and roughly 16 patients who later progressed to ophthalmopathy tested prospective prediction of ophthalmopathy. The 95 to 100 discovery patients were randomly divided into training and test sets at a 7:3 ratio. In more than 5 Graves' hyperthyroidism patients, the study also compared T-cell repertoires from thyroid tissue with T-cell repertoires from blood. Following sampling, methimazole starting at 30 mg daily was given to hyperthyroidism patients, and high-dose intravenous methylprednisolone was given to ophthalmopathy patients. Libraries were constructed in a second round of multiplex PCR, after which size selection and purification were carried out. Sequencing of the libraries was done on an Illumina HiSeq2000 using paired-end 100 bp reads. SOAPnuke was used to process the raw data, removing reads that contained adapters or uncalled bases, had a mean Phred below 15, or lacked an exact match to the constant primer or identifier. COPE v1.2.5 was used to merge high-quality paired reads, and clonotypes were defined as unique nucleotide sequences. MiTCR v1.1 was used to align the clonotypes against IMGT TRBV, TRBD and TRBJ reference segments. The analysis was restricted to V-J combinations with a frequency above 0.0001, which together covered roughly 99% of the repertoires. The TCS score was defined as F50 (clonal expansion) divided by E x V (chaos), with BLOSUM62-based TCRdist calculated between CDR3 peptides within each V-J. Welch's t-statistics and random forest reduced some 510 V-J features to roughly 13, which were used in a naive Bayes classifier (R e1071). Sample size was not statistically predetermined, and blinding of investigators to group allocation was not performed. The paper describes TCR Vbeta CDR3 sequencing of 130 to 150 peripheral blood samples, made up of around 41 ophthalmopathy patients, 70 to 75 hyperthyroidism patients and some 17 progressor patients.

This sample comprised peripheral blood mononuclear cells (PBMCs), obtained at new diagnosis, from a patient treated with antithyroid drugs. Recombination linked TRBV24-1 to TRBJ1-5, and 7 junctional nucleotides match TRBD1. This sequence originates from a man between 18 and 29 years old with Graves disease. Donor details come from another sample of the same person, matched by shared clones. DNA sequence: TGTGCCACCAGCTCCAATGATCGACAGGGTCAGCCCCAGCATTTT. Its product reads: CATSSNDRQGQPQHF.